These 9 T cell receptor beta chains share one sample of origin, sequenced in a study of glioma-infiltrating T cells after dendritic cell vaccination. The data were produced by immunoSEQ multiplex PCR, yet TCRdb's version contains in-frame clones alone and is incomplete. The data hold 100,000 or so clones, with 90% observed a single time. Time point reported: after dendritic cell vaccination, including at tumor progression/relapse. The material was blood, obtained after dendritic cell vaccination. These receptors originate from a human donor with glioblastoma.

The chain combines TRBV6-6 with TRBJ1-5; 8 bases fit TRBD1. The CDR3 totals 13 residues. The J segment lost 5 bases and the V segment lost 7 bases, leaving 4 bases of the junction unmatched. Germline V lookup: CDR1 MNHNY, CDR2 SVGAGI (reference sequence). The CDR3 sequence: CASNPTGDQPQHF. Here the CDR3 DNA reads TGTGCCAGCAACCCGACAGGGGATCAGCCCCAGCATTTT.

This chain links TRBV27 with TRBJ2-7; no firm D call. The ends were cut back, 2 bases at V and 0 bases at J, with 11 bases in the middle. The CDR3 extends over 15 amino acids. CDR1 and CDR2 from the germline V gene are MNHEY and SMNVEV (reference sequence). DNA of the CDR3: TGTGCCAGCAGTTTAAGAGGTCCCCTCTCCTACGAGCAGTACTTC. Translating gives CASSLRGPLSYEQYF.

This sequence joins TRBV5-1 and TRBJ1-6, with TRBD1 identical over 7 bases. The germline V gene has CDR1 SGHRS and CDR2 YFSETQ. J was trimmed by 8 bases and V by 5 bases; bases with no gene match: 4. This CDR3 has 13 amino acids. CDR3 residues: CASSPGTDSPLHF. As DNA, the CDR3 is TGCGCCAGCAGTCCCGGGACAGATTCACCCCTCCACTTT.

This sequence joins TRBV5-1 and TRBJ1-2; 7 positions agree with TRBD1. The germline V gene has CDR1 SGHRS and CDR2 YFSETQ. V shed 4 bases and J 6 bases; nucleotides not matched to a gene: 12. The CDR3 totals 15 residues. CDR3 loop: CASSPDRATYDGYTF. As DNA, the CDR3 is TGCGCCAGCAGCCCCGACAGGGCTACCTATGATGGCTACACCTTC.

With regard to this clone: Germline and junction disagree at one end, which may indicate a read error. Other DNA sequences within the sample encode an identical CDR3. The chain carries TRBV27 and TRBJ1-2; 9 positions agree with TRBD1. CDR3 length: 14 amino acids. Per germline, CDR1 MNHEY and CDR2 SMNVEV (reference sequence). CDR3 bases: TGTGCCAGCAGTTCCCGGACAGGGGACTATGGCTACACTTTC. Protein: CASSSRTGDYGYTF.

The CDR3 sequence is CASSGGQGPSTDTQYF. In DNA, the CDR3 is TGCGCCAGCAGCGGGGGACAGGGGCCGAGCACAGATACGCAGTATTTT. The chain employs TRBV5-1 and TRBJ2-3; 10 bases match TRBD1. Trimming took 4 bases from V and 0 from J; bases not matched to a gene: 5. This CDR3 comprises 16 residues. CDR1 is SGHRS and CDR2 is YFSETQ in the germline V gene.

This clone was seen just once. V usage is TRBV6-5 and J usage is TRBJ2-1; TRBD2 matches at 7 bases. The CDR3 sequence is 14 residues long. Germline CDR1 reads MNHEY; CDR2 reads SVGAGI. V shed 7 bases, J shed 2 bases, and the junction held 5 bases outside the gene matches. CDR3: CASKPLAAYNEQFF. The CDR3 DNA follows: TGTGCCAGCAAGCCGCTAGCGGCCTACAATGAGCAGTTCTTC.

This clone has just one count. V and J are TRBV23-1 and TRBJ1-2, with D possibly being TRBD1 (6 bases). TRBV23-1 is designated an ORF whose function remains uncertain. The CDR3 runs to 16 residues. Trimming removed 2 bases from V and 5 bases from J, with 18 bases in between. In DNA, the CDR3 is TGCGCCAGCAGTCAAAAGGTCAGGGGATCGAGTTATGGCTACACCTTC. Protein sequence: CASSQKVRGSSYGYTF.

This clone was detected once. The chain employs TRBV18 and TRBJ1-5; no definite D call. V lost 2 bases, J lost 0 bases, and 8 bases lay in between. Per germline, CDR1 KGHSH and CDR2 LQKENI. CDR3 length: 15 amino acids. The CDR3 region is CASSPSRASNQPQHF. The CDR3 DNA reads TGTGCCAGCTCACCATCGCGGGCTAGCAATCAGCCCCAGCATTTT.